These T cell receptor beta chains were read from a single sample in a study of blood T cell repertoires in COVID-19. Produced via immunoSEQ multiplex PCR; TCRdb's table is partial and in-frame only. This table has about 69,000 clones, more than 75% appearing once. The sample comprised peripheral blood. The receptors shown here come from a man aged 40-49 years with COVID-19, enrolled during active disease. Each CDR3 is given with its conserved first and last residue. The order of the fields is V gene, clone size, J gene, CDR3 protein. Size is stated for part of the rows, as once, few or many counts, or as a class when the clone is expanded.

v_call: TRBV6-1
clone_size: .
j_call: TRBJ1-2
cdr3_aa: CASSATGGQANYGYTF

v_call: TRBV7-6
clone_size: few
j_call: TRBJ1-6
cdr3_aa: CASSLALAGQSSYNSPLHF

v_call: TRBV7-2
clone_size: .
j_call: TRBJ2-1
cdr3_aa: CASSLGTGRGGNNEQFF

v_call: TRBV19
clone_size: .
j_call: TRBJ1-2
cdr3_aa: CASRVSGQGTPQRGYTF

v_call: TRBV18
clone_size: .
j_call: TRBJ1-1
cdr3_aa: CASSPGTGWNAEAFF

v_call: TRBV18
clone_size: .
j_call: TRBJ2-3
cdr3_aa: CASSATSGGGADTQYF

v_call: TRBV3-1/TRBV3-2
clone_size: .
j_call: TRBJ2-2
cdr3_aa: CASSQNTDGELFF

v_call: TRBV4-2
clone_size: .
j_call: TRBJ2-3
cdr3_aa: CASSQEVDSTDTQYF

v_call: TRBV5-5
clone_size: .
j_call: TRBJ2-5
cdr3_aa: CASSLSWGGLGETQYF

v_call: TRBV7-3
clone_size: .
j_call: TRBJ2-1
cdr3_aa: CASSTTGGPYNEQFF